This T cell receptor (beta chain) was recovered during a study of T cell clones after liver transplantation. Study details: Subjects received no induction therapy and standard immunosuppression until randomization at 12-24 months post-transplant. Findings and limits, study-wide: Migration into the graft, not deletion, may explain lost graft donor-reactive T cells.

As concerns this clone: Its antigen is not known.

Libraries were prepared by immunoSEQ multiplex PCR; TCRdb keeps only in-frame clonotypes and omits some of them. The table has 12,000 to 15,000 clones, 80% to 95% seen once. Germline V lookup: CDR1 MNHEY, CDR2 SVGAGI. The V gene end was trimmed by 4 bases and the J gene end by 3 bases; junction bases not matched to a gene: 2. The CDR3 has 14 residues. Sorting of unstimulated PBMCs yielded separate CD3+CD4+ and CD3+CD8+ fractions. This chain uses TRBV6-5 with TRBJ2-7, with 11 bases identical to TRBD2. Sequences were derived from CD8+ T cells from blood, sampled before liver transplant. This TCR derives from a human donor who received a liver transplant. As DNA, the CDR3 is TGTGCCAGCAGTTGGACTAGCGGGCTCTACGAGCAGTACTTC. Translation gives CASSWTSGLYEQYF.